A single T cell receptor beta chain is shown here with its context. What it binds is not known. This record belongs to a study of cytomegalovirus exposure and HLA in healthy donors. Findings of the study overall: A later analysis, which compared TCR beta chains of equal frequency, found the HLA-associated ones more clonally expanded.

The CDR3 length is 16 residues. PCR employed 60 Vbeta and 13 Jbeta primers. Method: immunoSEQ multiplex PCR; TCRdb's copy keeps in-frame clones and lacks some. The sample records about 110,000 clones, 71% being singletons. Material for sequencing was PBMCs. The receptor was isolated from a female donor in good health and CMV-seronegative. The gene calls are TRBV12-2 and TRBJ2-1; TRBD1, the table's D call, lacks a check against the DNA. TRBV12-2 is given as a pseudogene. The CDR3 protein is CASRPDRTSSYNEQFF. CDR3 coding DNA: TGTGCAAGTCGCCCGGACAGGACAAGCTCCTACAATGAGCAGTTCTTC.